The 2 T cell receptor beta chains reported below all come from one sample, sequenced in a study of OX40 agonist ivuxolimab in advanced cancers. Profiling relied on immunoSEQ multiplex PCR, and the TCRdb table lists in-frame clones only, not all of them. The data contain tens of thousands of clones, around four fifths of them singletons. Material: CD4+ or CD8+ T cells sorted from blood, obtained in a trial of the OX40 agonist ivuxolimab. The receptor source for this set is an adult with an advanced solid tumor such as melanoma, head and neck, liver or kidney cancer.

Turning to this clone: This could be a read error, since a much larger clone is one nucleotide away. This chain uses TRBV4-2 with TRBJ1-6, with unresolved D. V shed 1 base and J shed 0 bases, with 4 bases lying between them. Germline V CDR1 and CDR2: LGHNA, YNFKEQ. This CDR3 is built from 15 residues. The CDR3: CASSQGSSYNSPLHF. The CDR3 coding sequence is TGTGCCAGCAGCCAAGGGAGCTCCTATAATTCACCCCTCCACTTT.

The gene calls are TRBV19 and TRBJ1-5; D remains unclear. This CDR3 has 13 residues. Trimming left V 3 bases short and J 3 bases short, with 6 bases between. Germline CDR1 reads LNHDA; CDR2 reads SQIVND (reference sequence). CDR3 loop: CASSIRPNQPQHF. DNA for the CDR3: TGTGCCAGTAGTATTAGGCCCAATCAGCCCCAGCATTTT. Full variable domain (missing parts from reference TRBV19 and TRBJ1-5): DGGITQSPKYLFRKEGQNVTLSCEQNLNHDAMYWYRQDPGQGLRLIYYSQIVNDFQKGDIAEGYSVSREKKESFPLTVTSAQKNPTAFYLCASSIRPNQPQHFGDGTRLSIL.